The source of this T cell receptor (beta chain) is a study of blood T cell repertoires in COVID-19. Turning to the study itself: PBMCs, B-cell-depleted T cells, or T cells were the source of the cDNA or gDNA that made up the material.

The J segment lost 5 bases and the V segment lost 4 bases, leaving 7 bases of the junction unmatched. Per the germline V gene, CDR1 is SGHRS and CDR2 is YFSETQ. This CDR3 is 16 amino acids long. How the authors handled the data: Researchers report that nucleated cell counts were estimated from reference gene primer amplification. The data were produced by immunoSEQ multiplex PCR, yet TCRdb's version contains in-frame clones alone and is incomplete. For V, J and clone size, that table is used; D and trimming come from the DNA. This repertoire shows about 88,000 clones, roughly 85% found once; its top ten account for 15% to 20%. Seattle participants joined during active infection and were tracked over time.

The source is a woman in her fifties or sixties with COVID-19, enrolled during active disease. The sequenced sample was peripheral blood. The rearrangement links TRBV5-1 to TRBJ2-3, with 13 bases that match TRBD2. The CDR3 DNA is TGCGCCAGCAGCAGGGGACTAGCGGGGAATGGAGATACGCAGTATTTT. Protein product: CASSRGLAGNGDTQYF.